The sequence of this TCR beta chain was determined in a study of glioma-infiltrating T cells after dendritic cell vaccination. The CDR3 has 16 amino acids. V lost 1 base, J lost 2 bases, and 3 bases stayed unmatched. The germline CDR1 and CDR2 sequences are SGHRS and YFSETQ. Up to roughly 2 ug genomic DNA was used for TCRB CDR3 amplification. Repertoires were generated with immunoSEQ multiplex PCR, while TCRdb's copy carries only in-frame clones and drops some. The sample lists more than 100,000 clones; 75% to 85% were seen once. This receptor was identified in a human donor with glioblastoma. V is TRBV5-1 and J is TRBJ2-1; TRBD2 matches 10 bases. This specimen was blood, taken before dendritic cell vaccination. The CDR3 loop reads CASSLSSGGAYNEQFF. In DNA, the CDR3 is TGCGCCAGCAGCTTGTCGAGCGGGGGGGCCTACAATGAGCAGTTCTTC.